This is a list of T cell receptor beta chains from one sample in a study of blood T cell repertoires in COVID-19. Repertoires were generated with immunoSEQ multiplex PCR, while TCRdb's copy carries only in-frame clones and drops some. The table records 250,000 to 300,000 clones, approximately 91% of them present only once. The source material was peripheral blood. The receptors come from a man aged 45 to 65 with acute or convalescent COVID-19. The CDR3 runs from the conserved cysteine through the conserved F or W. The order of the fields is V gene, D gene, J gene, clone size, CDR3 protein, CDR3 DNA. D genes are given only for firm matches. Clone size appears in some rows only: once, few, many, or a class for an expanded clone.

>TRBV12-5|TRBD1|TRBJ1-6|-
CASGLVRDSNSPLHF
TGTGCTAGTGGTTTGGTACGGGACAGTAATTCACCCCTCCACTTT
>TRBV30|TRBD2|TRBJ2-3|once
CAWSPGLGGLDTQYF
TGTGCCTGGAGCCCGGGACTAGGGGGTTTAGATACGCAGTATTTT
>TRBV7-3|TRBD1|TRBJ2-7|-
CASSPRTGTYEQYF
TGTGCCAGCAGCCCCCGGACAGGGACATACGAGCAGTACTTC
>TRBV18|-|TRBJ2-5|-
CASSPGETQYF
TGTGCCAGCTCCCCGGGGGAGACCCAGTACTTC
>TRBV30|TRBD1|TRBJ2-2|-
CAWSEGTGSSGELFF
TGTGCCTGGAGTGAGGGGACAGGGTCGTCCGGGGAGCTGTTTTTT
>TRBV18|-|TRBJ2-7|-
CASSISGDYEQYF
TGTGCCAGCTCTATTAGCGGCGACTACGAGCAGTACTTC
>TRBV6-2/TRBV6-3|TRBD2|TRBJ2-1|-
CASNPKGGRGLAGGSSYNEQFF
TGTGCCAGCAACCCTAAAGGGGGGCGGGGACTAGCGGGGGGGAGCTCCTACAATGAGCAGTTCTTC
>TRBV2|-|TRBJ1-2|-
CASREGGTYGYTF
TGTGCCAGCAGGGAGGGGGGGACGTATGGCTACACCTTC
>TRBV5-4|TRBD1|TRBJ2-7|-
CASRTRTGGSDEQYF
TGTGCCAGCAGAACCCGGACAGGGGGTTCCGACGAGCAGTACTTC
>TRBV30|-|TRBJ2-1|-
CAWSVPVDNEQFF
TGTGCCTGGAGTGTACCCGTAGACAATGAGCAGTTCTTC
>TRBV6-6|TRBD1|TRBJ2-7|-
CASSTGTAYEQYF
TGTGCCAGCAGTACCGGGACAGCCTACGAGCAGTACTTC
>TRBV12-3/TRBV12-4|-|TRBJ1-5|-
CASSPRSNQPQHF
TGTGCCAGCAGCCCCAGGAGCAATCAGCCCCAGCATTTT
>TRBV5-6|TRBD1|TRBJ2-7|-
CASSLDTTGWDEQYF
TGTGCCAGCAGCTTGGACACGACAGGGTGGGACGAGCAGTACTTC
>TRBV19|TRBD1|TRBJ1-5|-
CASSDRVGNQPQHF
TGTGCCAGTAGCGACAGGGTCGGCAATCAGCCCCAGCATTTT
>TRBV6-5|TRBD1|TRBJ2-1|-
CASPAGQGANEQFF
TGTGCCAGCCCCGCCGGACAGGGGGCGAATGAGCAGTTCTTC
>TRBV7-3|-|TRBJ2-2|-
CASSLYGVGNTGELFF
TGTGCCAGCAGCTTATACGGGGTCGGGAACACCGGGGAGCTGTTTTTT
>TRBV6-5|TRBD1|TRBJ1-2|-
CASSYTTGGNGYTF
TGTGCCAGCAGTTACACGACAGGGGGTAATGGCTACACCTTC
>TRBV20-1|TRBD1|TRBJ2-2|-
CSASSDRGGTGELFF
TGCAGTGCTAGTTCCGACAGGGGTGGGACCGGGGAGCTGTTTTTT
>TRBV5-1|-|TRBJ2-1|-
CASSLETGEDNEQFF
TGCGCCAGCAGCTTGGAGACGGGGGAGGACAATGAGCAGTTCTTC
>TRBV13|-|TRBJ2-7|-
CASSSLDSLYEQYF
TGTGCCAGCAGCTCCCTGGACAGCCTCTACGAGCAGTACTTC
>TRBV11-3|-|TRBJ1-2|once
CASSLDLSFRDTSNYGYTF
TGTGCCAGCAGCTTAGACCTAAGTTTCCGGGACACCTCTAACTATGGCTACACCTTC
>TRBV5-1|TRBD1|TRBJ2-7|few
CASRRGTGNRAYEQYF
TGCGCCAGCAGGCGGGGGACAGGGAATCGGGCGTACGAGCAGTACTTC
>TRBV15|TRBD1|TRBJ1-4|-
CATSSPNRGSTNEKLFF
TGTGCCACCAGCAGTCCCAACAGGGGATCAACTAATGAAAAACTGTTTTTT
>TRBV30|-|TRBJ2-3|once
CAWSRHRDTQYF
TGTGCCTGGAGTCGACATCGGGATACGCAGTATTTT
>TRBV9|-|TRBJ2-2|once
CASSVVDSYLNTGELFF
TGTGCCAGCAGCGTAGTGGACAGCTACTTAAACACCGGGGAGCTGTTTTTT
>TRBV6-4|TRBD2|TRBJ2-1|-
CASSDLHGGLAENEQFF
TGTGCCAGCAGTGACCTCCACGGCGGGCTAGCGGAGAATGAGCAGTTCTTC
>TRBV7-6|TRBD2|TRBJ2-5|-
CASSPPGGTSGGLQETQYF
TGTGCCAGCAGCCCCCCAGGTGGGACTAGCGGGGGGCTCCAAGAGACCCAGTACTTC
>TRBV20-1|TRBD1|TRBJ2-1|-
CSASLSGQGRSEQFF
TGCAGTGCTAGTCTGTCAGGACAGGGTCGAAGTGAGCAGTTCTTC
>TRBV3-1/TRBV3-2|-|TRBJ1-6|-
CASSQDGQGWGSYNSPLHF
TGTGCCAGCAGCCAAGATGGGCAGGGATGGGGTTCCTATAATTCACCCCTCCACTTT
>TRBV30|-|TRBJ1-1|-
CAWGALLIGTEAFF
TGTGCCTGGGGGGCCCTACTTATCGGGACTGAAGCTTTCTTT
>TRBV6-5|-|TRBJ1-2|-
CASSYAGRDYGYTF
TGTGCCAGCAGTTACGCCGGGAGGGACTATGGCTACACCTTC
>TRBV5-5|-|TRBJ1-6|-
CASSPVPGNPLHF
TGTGCCAGCAGCCCTGTTCCGGGGAATCCCCTCCACTTT
>TRBV5-6|TRBD1|TRBJ1-2|-
CASSLGGTGPFGYTF
TGTGCCAGCAGCTTGGGTGGGACAGGGCCATTCGGCTACACCTTC
>TRBV28|-|TRBJ2-1|-
CASSLTGSSYNEQFF
TGTGCCAGCAGTTTAACCGGGAGCTCCTACAATGAGCAGTTCTTC
>TRBV19|-|TRBJ2-7|-
CASSIEGQGLGEQYF
TGTGCCAGTAGTATAGAAGGGCAGGGTTTGGGCGAGCAGTACTTC
>TRBV4-1|-|TRBJ2-1|-
CASSQESGGAAYNEQFF
TGCGCCAGCAGCCAAGAGAGTGGGGGGGCGGCCTACAATGAGCAGTTCTTC
>TRBV7-9|-|TRBJ1-4|-
CASSFRSGTPTNEKLFF
TGTGCCAGCAGCTTTAGATCGGGGACTCCAACTAATGAAAAACTGTTTTTT
>TRBV5-1|-|TRBJ1-6|-
CASKPAGDPGSYNSPLHF
TGCGCCAGCAAACCGGCGGGGGACCCTGGGTCCTATAATTCACCCCTCCACTTT
>TRBV20-1|-|TRBJ2-1|-
CSVTDNNEQFF
TGCAGTGTCACGGACAACAATGAGCAGTTCTTC
>TRBV7-2|-|TRBJ2-5|-
CASSLGRGQETQYF
TGTGCCAGCAGCTTAGGTCGAGGACAAGAGACCCAGTACTTC
>TRBV3-1/TRBV3-2|TRBD1|TRBJ2-1|-
CASSPWDRTYNEQFF
TGTGCCAGCAGCCCTTGGGACAGGACGTACAATGAGCAGTTCTTC
>TRBV19|-|TRBJ2-4|-
CASSQARGNIQYF
TGTGCCAGTAGTCAGGCCAGGGGAAACATTCAGTACTTC
>TRBV9|TRBD1|TRBJ1-5|-
CASSPGTGRPNSNQPQHF
TGTGCCAGCAGCCCTGGGACAGGTCGCCCTAATAGCAATCAGCCCCAGCATTTT
>TRBV2|-|TRBJ1-5|-
CASSPRDGSNQPQHF
TGTGCCAGCAGCCCCCGGGATGGGAGCAATCAGCCCCAGCATTTT
>TRBV7-2|TRBD2|TRBJ2-7|few
CASSLNTGGSGEQYF
TGTGCCAGCAGCTTAAACACGGGGGGGTCGGGCGAGCAGTACTTC
>TRBV15|-|TRBJ2-2|-
CATSLGGRTGELFF
TGTGCCACCAGCCTAGGGGGTCGGACCGGGGAGCTGTTTTTT
>TRBV18|TRBD2|TRBJ2-3|-
CASSPRIAGGGTDTQYF
TGTGCCAGCTCACCGCGAATAGCGGGGGGAGGTACAGATACGCAGTATTTT
>TRBV2|TRBD2|TRBJ2-1|-
CASSSRPGGAYNEQFF
TGTGCCAGCAGCTCCCGCCCCGGGGGGGCCTACAATGAGCAGTTCTTC
>TRBV4-1|-|TRBJ1-3|-
CASSQEAAHSSGNTIYF
TGCGCCAGCAGCCAAGAGGCAGCGCATTCCTCTGGAAACACCATATATTTT
>TRBV19|-|TRBJ1-1|-
CASSIGGLGAFF
TGTGCCAGTAGTATAGGGGGGCTAGGAGCTTTCTTT
>TRBV19|-|TRBJ1-6|-
CASSTGQSNNSPLHF
TGTGCCAGTAGTACCGGACAGTCCAATAATTCACCCCTCCACTTT
>TRBV5-1|-|TRBJ2-5|few
CASSYGQPQETQYF
TGCGCCAGCAGCTACGGACAGCCCCAAGAGACCCAGTACTTC
>TRBV5-1|TRBD2|TRBJ2-1|-
CASSTLAGGEYNEQFF
TGCGCCAGCAGCACCCTAGCGGGGGGAGAGTACAATGAGCAGTTCTTC